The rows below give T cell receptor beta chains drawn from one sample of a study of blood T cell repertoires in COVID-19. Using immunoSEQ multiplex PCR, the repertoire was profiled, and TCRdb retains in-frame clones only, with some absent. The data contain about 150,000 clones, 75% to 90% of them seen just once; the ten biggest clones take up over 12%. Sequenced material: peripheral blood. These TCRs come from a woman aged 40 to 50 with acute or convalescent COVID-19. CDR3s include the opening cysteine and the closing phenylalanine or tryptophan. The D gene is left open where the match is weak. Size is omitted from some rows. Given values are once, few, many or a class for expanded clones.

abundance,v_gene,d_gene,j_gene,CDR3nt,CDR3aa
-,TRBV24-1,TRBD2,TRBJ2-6,TGTGCCACCGCCGGGACTAGTCTAATCTCTGGGGCCAACGTCCTGACTTTC,CATAGTSLISGANVLTF
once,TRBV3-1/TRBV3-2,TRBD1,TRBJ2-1,TGTGCCAGCAGCCACTGGGACAGCTCCTACAATGAGCAGTTCTTC,CASSHWDSSYNEQFF
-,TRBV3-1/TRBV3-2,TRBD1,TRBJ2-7,TGTGCCAGCAGCGAAGCCTCGGGACAGGGATACGAGCAGTACTTC,CASSEASGQGYEQYF
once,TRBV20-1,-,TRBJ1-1,TGCAGTCAGAGGGGGGGATTTGAAGCTTTCTTT,CSQRGGFEAFF
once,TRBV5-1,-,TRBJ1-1,TGCGCCAGCAGCAAGAGGGGTCCGGGGGGCCTCCCCACTGAAGCTTTCTTT,CASSKRGPGGLPTEAFF
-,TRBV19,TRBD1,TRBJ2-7,TGTGCCAGTAGTTCCTATACAGGGGGGCACGAGCAGTACTTC,CASSSYTGGHEQYF
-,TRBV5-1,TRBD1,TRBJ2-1,TGCGCTTCCGGGGGTGGGACAGGGGATAATGAGCAGTTCTTC,CASGGGTGDNEQFF
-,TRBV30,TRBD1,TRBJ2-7,TGTGCCTGGAGTCCGACAGGGAACTCCTACGAGCAGTACTTC,CAWSPTGNSYEQYF
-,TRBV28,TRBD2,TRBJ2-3,TGTGCCAGCAGCCCAGCAGCGGGAGGGACAGATACGCAGTATTTT,CASSPAAGGTDTQYF
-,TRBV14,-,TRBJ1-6,TGTGCCAGCAGCCAAGTAGCCTGGCGTTCACCCCTCCACTTT,CASSQVAWRSPLHF
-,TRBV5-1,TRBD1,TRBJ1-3,TGCGCCAGCAGCTTGGGACAGGGCCTCTCTGGAAACACCATATATTTT,CASSLGQGLSGNTIYF
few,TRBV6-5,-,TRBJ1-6,TGTGCCAGCAGTTACTCGACAGAGAATTCACCCCTCCACTTT,CASSYSTENSPLHF
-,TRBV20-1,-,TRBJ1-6,TGCAGTGCTAGTACAGGGCCCATCCCACCCCTCCACTTT,CSASTGPIPPLHF
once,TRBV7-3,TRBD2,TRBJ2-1,TGTGCCAGCAGCCTCATAGCGGGAGGCTCCTACAATGAGCAGTTCTTC,CASSLIAGGSYNEQFF
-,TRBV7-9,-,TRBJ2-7,TGTGCCAGCAGCTCGGTCGGGATTCGCGAGCAGTACTTC,CASSSVGIREQYF
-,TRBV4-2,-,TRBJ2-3,TGTGCCAGCAGCCAAGTTTTAGGAGGGGGGGGGCTCGGGTCGTCCGGAGATACGCAGTATTTT,CASSQVLGGGGLGSSGDTQYF
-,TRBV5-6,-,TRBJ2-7,TGTGCCAGCAGCCCAGCCCCACACAGGGAAGGTGAGCAGTACTTC,CASSPAPHREGEQYF
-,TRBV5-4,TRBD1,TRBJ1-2,TGTGCCAGCAGCTGGGAGACAGGGGGTTATGGCTACACCTTC,CASSWETGGYGYTF